The clone carrying this T cell receptor delta chain was counted only a few times. Its antigen is not identified. This sample is part of a study of Vδ1+ human thymocytes. Findings and caveats of the study: In the thymus, TRG and TRD repertoires looked highly polyclonal with Gaussian CDR3 lengths.

The trim removed 4 bases at V and 4 bases at J, leaving 12 bases unmatched. This CDR3 comprises 16 residues. Germline values: CDR1 TSWWSYY, CDR2 QGS. Extracted RNA was reverse transcribed into cDNA. The CDR3 regions were amplified by multiplex PCR from V-gene primers to a constant-region primer. TCRdb reprocessed the multiplex PCR reads through CATT. Among roughly 56,000 delta-chain clones listed, more than 12% were seen once. This chain connects TRDV1 to TRDJ1; TRDD3 matches at 7 bases. The sequence derives from a girl under two years old who had congenital heart surgery. The sample consisted of Vdelta1+ gamma-delta thymocytes from the thymus. Documented subset: FACS-sorted CD3+ TCRalphabeta- TCRVdelta1+ TCRVdelta2- thymocytes. The CDR3 reads CALGGHTGDLDDKLIF. The CDR3, as DNA: TGTGCTCTTGGGGGGCATACTGGGGATTTAGACGATAAACTCATCTTT.